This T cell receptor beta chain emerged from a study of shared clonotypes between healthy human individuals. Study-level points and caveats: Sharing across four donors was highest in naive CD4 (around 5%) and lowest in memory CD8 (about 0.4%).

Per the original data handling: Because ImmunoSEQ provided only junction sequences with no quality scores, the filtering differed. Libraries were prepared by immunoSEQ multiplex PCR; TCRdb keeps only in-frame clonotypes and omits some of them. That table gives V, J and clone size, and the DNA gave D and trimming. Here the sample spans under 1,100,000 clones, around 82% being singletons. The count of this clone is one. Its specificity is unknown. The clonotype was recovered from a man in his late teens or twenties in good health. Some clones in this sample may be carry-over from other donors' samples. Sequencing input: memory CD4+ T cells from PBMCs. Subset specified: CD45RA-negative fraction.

This CDR3 reads CASSLSPSYNEQFF. The CDR3 DNA follows: TGTGCCAGCAGCCTTTCCCCCTCCTACAATGAGCAGTTCTTC. This sequence joins TRBV9 and TRBJ2-1, with D hard to call. Between the trimmed V and J ends, which lost 4 bases and 0 bases, there was a span of 8 bases. CDR1 SGDLS and CDR2 YYNGEE come from the germline V gene. The CDR3 spans 14 residues.